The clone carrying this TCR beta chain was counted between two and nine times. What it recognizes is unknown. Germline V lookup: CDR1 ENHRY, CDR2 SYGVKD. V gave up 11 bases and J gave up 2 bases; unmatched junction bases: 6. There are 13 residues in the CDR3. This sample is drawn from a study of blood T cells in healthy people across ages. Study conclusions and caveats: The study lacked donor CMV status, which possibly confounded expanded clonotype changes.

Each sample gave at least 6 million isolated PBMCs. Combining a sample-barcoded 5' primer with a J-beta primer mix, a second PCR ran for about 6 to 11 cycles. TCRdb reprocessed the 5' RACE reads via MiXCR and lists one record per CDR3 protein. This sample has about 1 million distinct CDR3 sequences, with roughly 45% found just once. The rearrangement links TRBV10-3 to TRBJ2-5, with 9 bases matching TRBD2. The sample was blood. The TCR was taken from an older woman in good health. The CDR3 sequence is CASGLAGQETQYF. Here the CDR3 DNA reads TGTGCCTCCGGGCTAGCGGGACAAGAGACCCAGTACTTC.